One and the same sample provided the 25 T cell receptor beta chains below, sequenced in a study of OX40 agonist ivuxolimab in advanced cancers. Libraries were built with the immunoSEQ multiplex PCR assay. TCRdb stores this immuneACCESS table with in-frame sequences only. Part of the clones is absent; in the studies checked, under half of the shortfall reflects unresolved V genes, and no reason is known for the rest. The sample profile shows roughly 24,000 clones; approximately 85% of them were found once. The top ten hold 30% to 35% of the sample. Source: CD4+ or CD8+ T cells sorted from blood, taken in a trial of the OX40 agonist ivuxolimab. Receptor source: an adult with an advanced solid tumor such as melanoma, head and neck, liver or kidney cancer.

This clone was seen a single time. This sequence joins TRBV11-2 and TRBJ2-7; 7 nucleotides line up with TRBD2. The CDR3 contains 15 residues. Trimming at V came to 5 bases and at J to 4 bases, leaving 11 bases not matched to a gene. Per the germline V gene, CDR1 is SGHAT and CDR2 is FQNNGV. The DNA of the CDR3 is TGTGCCAGCAGCGATACTAGCGTCAGTCAGTACGAGCAGTACTTC. This sequence encodes CASSDTSVSQYEQYF.

The V call is TRBV2, the J call TRBJ2-2; D gene unclear. Trimming stripped 8 bases from V and 6 bases from J, with 16 bases between. This CDR3 has 14 residues. Germline assignment: CDR1 SNHLY and CDR2 FYNNEI. DNA of the CDR3: TGTGCCAGCTCATTTGACGTTCGGGCCGGGGAGCTGTTTTTT. This gives the protein CASSFDVRAGELFF.

This clone is medium-sized (0.01 to 0.1%) in the sample. The chain links TRBV11-3 to TRBJ2-3; D perhaps matches TRBD2 (5 bases). V lost 1 base and J 1 base, leaving 12 bases between the germline ends. CDR1 is SGHNT and CDR2 is YENEEA in the germline V gene. The CDR3 is 16 amino acids. The CDR3 protein is CASSLGRGPRTDTQYF. Written as DNA, the CDR3 is TGTGCCAGCAGCTTAGGCCGAGGGCCGCGCACAGATACGCAGTATTTT.

This clone was counted a few times. V usage is TRBV2 and J usage is TRBJ1-6; TRBD1 matches 10 bases. The germline V gene encodes CDR1 SNHLY and CDR2 FYNNEI. Trimming cost V 7 bases and J 5 bases; bases outside gene matches: 2. The CDR3 loop spans 14 amino acids. The CDR3 here is CASTDRGHNSPLHF. The CDR3, as DNA: TGTGCCAGCACCGACAGGGGGCATAATTCACCCCTCCACTTT. The full variable domain, its missing parts supplied by reference TRBV2 and TRBJ1-6, is EPEVTQTPSHQVTQMGQEVILRCVPISNHLYFYWYRQILGQKVEFLVSFYNNEISEKSEIFDDQFSVERPDGSNFTLKIRSTKLEDSAMYFCASTDRGHNSPLHFGNGTRLTVT.

The V gene is TRBV6-1, the J gene TRBJ2-6; unclear D gene. CDR1 is MNHNS and CDR2 is SASEGT in the germline V gene. This CDR3 region has 17 residues. V dropped 4 bases and J dropped 4 bases, with 17 bases sitting between them. In nucleotides, the CDR3 is TGTGCCAGCAGTGGGGTTTCCTCCGTCGGGGGGGCCAACGTCCTGACTTTC. Translating it yields CASSGVSSVGGANVLTF.

The chain joins TRBV6-5 to TRBJ1-2; tentatively, D is TRBD1 (5 bases). Germline V gene sequence: CDR1 MNHEY, CDR2 SVGAGI. CDR3 length equals 14 residues. The V end lost 2 bases, the J end lost 4 bases, and 11 bases lay between the germline ends. The CDR3 is CASSYAPGGYGYTF. The CDR3 coding sequence is TGTGCCAGCAGTTACGCACCGGGGGGCTATGGCTACACCTTC.

This clone is labeled medium-sized. J is TRBJ2-7 and V is TRBV9; TRBD2 matches at 7 bases. The CDR3 runs 15 residues. J lost 3 bases, V lost 4 bases, and 10 bases had no gene match. The germline gives CDR1 SGDLS, CDR2 YYNGEE. The CDR3 is CASSPEGGPLYEQYF. The CDR3 DNA is TGTGCCAGCAGCCCGGAGGGAGGGCCCCTCTACGAGCAGTACTTC. The variable domain in full, completed from reference TRBV9 and TRBJ2-7, reads DSGVTQTPKHLITATGQRVTLRCSPRSGDLSVYWYQQSLDQGLQFLIQYYNGEERAKGNILERFSAQQFPDLHSELNLSSLELGDSALYFCASSPEGGPLYEQYFGPGTRLTVT.

This clone was counted a few times. The rearrangement links TRBV6-1 to TRBJ2-7; no clear D. This CDR3 is 13 amino acids long. Germline V gene data show CDR1 as MNHNS and CDR2 as SASEGT. V was cut by 3 bases and J by 1 base, with 7 bases left in between. DNA of the CDR3: TGTGCCAGCAGTGACCGCATTTCCTACGAGCAGTACTTC. As protein: CASSDRISYEQYF.

The J gene is TRBJ2-1, the V gene TRBV10-3; maybe TRBD2 (6 bases). Germline V gene data show CDR1 as ENHRY and CDR2 as SYGVKD. The CDR3 has 15 amino acids. The V gene lost 1 base and the J gene lost 4 bases, with 11 bases spanning the gap. CDR3 residues: CAISEFSGAYNEQFF. As DNA, the CDR3 is TGTGCCATCAGTGAGTTTAGCGGAGCTTACAATGAGCAGTTCTTC.

The V and J genes are TRBV7-9 and TRBJ1-2; TRBD1 matches 8 bases. Germline loops: CDR1 SEHNR, CDR2 FQNEAQ (reference sequence). The CDR3 length is 16 residues. The J segment lost 3 bases and the V segment lost 5 bases, leaving 11 bases of the junction unmatched. The CDR3 nucleotides are TGTGCCAGCAGCCTCTTTACCAGGGGGCCTCACTATGGCTACACCTTC. Translated: CASSLFTRGPHYGYTF.

The chain carries TRBV7-9 and TRBJ2-1; TRBD1 agrees at 7 bases. Germline V gene data show CDR1 as SEHNR and CDR2 as FQNEAQ (reference sequence). This CDR3 has 13 amino acids. V lost 5 bases to trimming and J lost 8 bases; unmatched junction nucleotides: 6. CDR3 DNA sequence: TGTGCCAGCAGCCTCGACAGGGTTGATGAGCAGTTCTTC. Its protein is CASSLDRVDEQFF.

The rearrangement links TRBV27 to TRBJ1-1; unclear D gene. V was clipped by 2 bases and J by 3 bases, with 10 bases between them. The CDR3 contains 14 residues. In germline, CDR1 is MNHEY, CDR2 SMNVEV (reference sequence). The CDR3 region has the DNA TGTGCCAGCAGTTTAGGGTTTACGGACACTGAAGCTTTCTTT. The encoded protein is CASSLGFTDTEAFF.

In its sample, this clone was seen once. The chain joins TRBV5-1 to TRBJ2-2, with D unresolved. This CDR3 comprises 17 residues. V lost 1 base and J 0 bases, leaving 13 bases between the germline ends. Germline V gene data show CDR1 as SGHRS and CDR2 as YFSETQ. CDR3 loop: CASSLYGLDTNTGELFF. In DNA, the CDR3 is TGCGCCAGCAGCTTGTACGGCCTAGACACGAACACCGGGGAGCTGTTTTTT.

V gene TRBV14 combines with J gene TRBJ2-6; D may be TRBD2 (6 bases). Deletions cut 1 base from V and 0 bases from J, with 13 bases between. Germline assignment: CDR1 SGHDN and CDR2 FVKESK. The CDR3 has 18 residues. The CDR3 region is CASSQASEGISGANVLTF. The CDR3 DNA follows: TGTGCCAGCAGCCAAGCCTCGGAGGGGATCTCTGGGGCCAACGTCCTGACTTTC.

CDR3 DNA sequence: TGTGCCACCACCCAGGTCAACTCTGGGGCCAACGTCCTGACTTTC. It yields the protein CATTQVNSGANVLTF. The genes are TRBV5-6 and TRBJ2-6; D call uncertain. This CDR3 region has 15 residues. The germline gives CDR1 SGHDT, CDR2 YYEEEE. The V gene lost 9 bases and the J gene lost 0 bases, with 13 bases spanning the gap.

The V and J genes are TRBV7-3 and TRBJ2-5; TRBD2 agrees at 8 bases. CDR1 is SGHTA and CDR2 is FQGTGA in the germline V gene. The CDR3 totals 15 residues. V lost 5 bases, J lost 2 bases, and 7 bases stayed unmatched. CDR3 DNA sequence: TGTGCCAGCAGCGCGGGACTAGGGAAGCAAGAGACCCAGTACTTC. Amino acids: CASSAGLGKQETQYF.

The chain recombines TRBV19 with TRBJ2-5, with D perhaps assigned TRBD1 or TRBD2 (5 bases each). Deletions cut 5 bases from V and 5 bases from J, with 12 bases between. CDR1 is LNHDA, CDR2 SQIVND, per germline (reference sequence). The CDR3 extends over 13 amino acids. The CDR3 nucleotides are TGTGCCAGTAGTCCTGAGGGGCCGGAGACCCAGTACTTC. Its protein product is CASSPEGPETQYF.

The V gene is TRBV10-2, the J gene TRBJ2-2, with no clear D. This CDR3 is 13 amino acids long. The ends were cut back, 5 bases at V and 2 bases at J, with 6 bases in the middle. Germline assignment: CDR1 WSHSY and CDR2 SAAADI. CDR3 loop: CASSSVNTGELFF. The DNA of the CDR3 is TGCGCCAGCAGTTCGGTAAACACCGGGGAGCTGTTTTTT.

The chain recombines TRBV19 with TRBJ1-6; 7 bases map to TRBD1. The V segment lost 4 bases and the J segment 2 bases; nucleotides outside the gene matches: 8. The germline CDR1 and CDR2 sequences are LNHDA and SQIVND (reference sequence). CDR3 length equals 17 residues. For the CDR3, the DNA is TGTGCCAGTAGTACATGGGGACAGCTCGCCTATAATTCACCCCTCCACTTT. It is translated as CASSTWGQLAYNSPLHF. Drawing the rest from reference TRBV19 and TRBJ1-6, the complete variable domain is DGGITQSPKYLFRKEGQNVTLSCEQNLNHDAMYWYRQDPGQGLRLIYYSQIVNDFQKGDIAEGYSVSREKKESFPLTVTSAQKNPTAFYLCASSTWGQLAYNSPLHFGNGTRLTVT.

J is TRBJ1-1 and V is TRBV28, with a weak D call TRBD1 (5 bases). Trimming took 7 bases from V and 6 from J, leaving 15 bases between them. The CDR3 runs 13 residues. The germline gives CDR1 MDHEN, CDR2 SYDVKM. DNA of the CDR3: TGTGCCAGCACCCCCCGAGGGACCCCTGAAGCTTTCTTT. It encodes CASTPRGTPEAFF.

The DNA of the CDR3 is TGTGCCAGCAGCCTACCCGGGACAGGGGTTGACTATGGCTACACCTTC. The encoded protein is CASSLPGTGVDYGYTF. This chain links TRBV5-4 with TRBJ1-2, with 10 bases aligning to TRBD1. The germline CDR1 and CDR2 sequences are SGHNT and YYREEE (reference sequence). This CDR3 spans 16 amino acids. J gave up 3 bases and V 4 bases, and 9 bases lay outside the gene matches.

This sequence joins TRBV10-1 and TRBJ2-1; a possible D gene is TRBD2 (5 bases). Germline V lookup: CDR1 WNHNN, CDR2 SYGVQD (reference sequence). The CDR3 is 15 residues long. V lost 4 bases, J lost 8 bases, and 18 bases lay in between. The CDR3 nucleotides read TGCGCCAGCAGTGCGGGGATCCTGGAAGGAGATGAGCAGTTCTTC. Protein: CASSAGILEGDEQFF.

A word on this clone: Its ends do not fully match the called genes, so a read error is possible. The gene calls are TRBV11-2 and TRBJ2-7; TRBD2 matches at 8 bases. Germline V CDR1 and CDR2: SGHAT, FQNNGV. The CDR3 is 14 amino acids. This CDR3 reads CASTSSSGGSTSFF. In DNA, the CDR3 is TGTGCCAGCACTTCCTCCTCGGGGGGGTCCACATCCTTCTTC.

The V call is TRBV5-1, the J call TRBJ2-7; TRBD1 matches 7 bases. CDR3 size: 13 residues. Germline V gene lookup returns CDR1 SGHRS and CDR2 YFSETQ. The trim removed 3 bases at V and 2 bases at J, leaving 2 bases unmatched. This chain's CDR3 is CASSWGTAYEQYF. CDR3 nucleotides: TGCGCCAGCAGCTGGGGGACAGCCTACGAGCAGTACTTC.

This rearrangement joins TRBV27 to TRBJ1-1; 10 bases map to TRBD1. CDR1 is MNHEY and CDR2 is SMNVEV in the germline V gene (reference sequence). This CDR3 has 16 amino acids. The V gene end was trimmed by 0 bases and the J gene end by 5 bases; junction bases not matched to a gene: 6. The CDR3 is CASSLSPGTGVTEAFF. CDR3 coding DNA: TGTGCCAGCAGTTTATCTCCCGGGACAGGGGTGACTGAAGCTTTCTTT.